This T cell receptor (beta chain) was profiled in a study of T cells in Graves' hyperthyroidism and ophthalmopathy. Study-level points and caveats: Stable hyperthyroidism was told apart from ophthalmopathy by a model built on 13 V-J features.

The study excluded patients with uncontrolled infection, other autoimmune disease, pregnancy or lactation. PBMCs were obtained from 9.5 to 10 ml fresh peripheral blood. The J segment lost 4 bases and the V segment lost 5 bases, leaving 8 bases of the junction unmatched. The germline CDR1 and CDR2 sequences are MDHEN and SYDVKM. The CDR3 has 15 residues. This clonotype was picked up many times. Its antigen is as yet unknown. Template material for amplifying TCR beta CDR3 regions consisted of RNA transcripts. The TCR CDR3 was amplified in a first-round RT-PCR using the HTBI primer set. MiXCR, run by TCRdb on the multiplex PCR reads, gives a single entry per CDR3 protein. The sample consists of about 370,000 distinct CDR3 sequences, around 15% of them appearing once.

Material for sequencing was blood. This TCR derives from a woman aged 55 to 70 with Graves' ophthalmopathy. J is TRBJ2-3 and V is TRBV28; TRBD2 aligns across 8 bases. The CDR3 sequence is CASSPPRGAADTQYF. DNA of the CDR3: TGTGCCAGCAGTCCCCCGCGGGGGGCCGCAGATACGCAGTATTTT. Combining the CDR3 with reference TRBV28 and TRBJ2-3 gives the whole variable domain DVKVTQSSRYLVKRTGEKVFLECVQDMDHENMFWYRQDPGLGLRLIYFSYDVKMKEKGDIPEGYSVSREKKERFSLILESASTNQTSMYLCASSPPRGAADTQYFGPGTRLTVL.